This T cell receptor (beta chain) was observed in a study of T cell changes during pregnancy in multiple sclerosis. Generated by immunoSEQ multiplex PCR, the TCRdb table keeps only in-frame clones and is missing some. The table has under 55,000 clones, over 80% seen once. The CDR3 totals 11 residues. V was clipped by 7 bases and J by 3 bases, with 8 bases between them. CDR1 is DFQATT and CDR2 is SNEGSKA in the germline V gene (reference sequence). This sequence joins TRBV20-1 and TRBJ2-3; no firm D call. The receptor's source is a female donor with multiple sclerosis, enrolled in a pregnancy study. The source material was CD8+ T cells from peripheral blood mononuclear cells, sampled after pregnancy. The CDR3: CSVIYTDTQYF. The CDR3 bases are TGCAGTGTAATATATACAGATACGCAGTATTTT.